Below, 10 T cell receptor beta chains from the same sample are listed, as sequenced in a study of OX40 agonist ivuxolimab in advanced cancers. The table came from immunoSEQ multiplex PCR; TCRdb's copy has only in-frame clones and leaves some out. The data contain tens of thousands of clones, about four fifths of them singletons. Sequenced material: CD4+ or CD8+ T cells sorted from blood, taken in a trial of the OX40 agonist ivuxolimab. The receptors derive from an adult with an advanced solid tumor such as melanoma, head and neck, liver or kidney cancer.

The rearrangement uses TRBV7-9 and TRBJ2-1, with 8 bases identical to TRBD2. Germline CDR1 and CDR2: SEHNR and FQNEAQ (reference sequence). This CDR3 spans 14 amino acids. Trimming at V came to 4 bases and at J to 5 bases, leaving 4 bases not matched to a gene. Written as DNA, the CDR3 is TGTGCCAGCAGCTCAATACTAGCGGACAATGAGCAGTTCTTC. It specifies CASSSILADNEQFF.

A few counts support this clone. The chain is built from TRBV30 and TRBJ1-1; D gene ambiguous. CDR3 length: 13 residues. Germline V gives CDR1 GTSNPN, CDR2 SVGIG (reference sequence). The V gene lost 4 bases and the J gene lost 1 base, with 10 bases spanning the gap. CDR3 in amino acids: CAWKALTNTEAFF. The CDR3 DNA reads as TGTGCCTGGAAGGCCCTCACGAACACTGAAGCTTTCTTT.

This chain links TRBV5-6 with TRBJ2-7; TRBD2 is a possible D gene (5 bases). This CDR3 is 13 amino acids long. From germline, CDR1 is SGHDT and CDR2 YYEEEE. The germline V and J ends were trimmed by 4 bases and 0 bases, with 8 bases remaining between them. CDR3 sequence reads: CASSRAGSYEQYF. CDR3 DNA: TGTGCCAGCAGCAGGGCGGGCTCCTACGAGCAGTACTTC.

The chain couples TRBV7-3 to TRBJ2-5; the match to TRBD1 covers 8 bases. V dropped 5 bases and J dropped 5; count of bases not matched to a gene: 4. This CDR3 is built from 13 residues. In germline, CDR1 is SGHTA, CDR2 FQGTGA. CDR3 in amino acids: CASSPRTGETQYF. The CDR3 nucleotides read TGTGCCAGCAGCCCGAGGACAGGGGAGACCCAGTACTTC.

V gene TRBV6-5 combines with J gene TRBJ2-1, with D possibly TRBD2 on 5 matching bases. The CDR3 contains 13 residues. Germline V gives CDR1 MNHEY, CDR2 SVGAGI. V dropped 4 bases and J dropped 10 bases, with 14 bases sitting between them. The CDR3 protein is CASSWQPEGEQFF. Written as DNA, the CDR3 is TGTGCCAGCAGTTGGCAGCCTGAGGGAGAGCAGTTCTTC.

CDR3 DNA: TGTGCCAGCAGTGTAGAAGGGCAGGGCTATGGCTACACCTTC. Encoded protein: CASSVEGQGYGYTF. This sequence joins TRBV2 and TRBJ1-2, with D perhaps matching TRBD1 (5 bases). CDR3 length: 14 amino acids. V was clipped by 4 bases and J by 4 bases, with 13 bases between them. Germline assignment: CDR1 SNHLY and CDR2 FYNNEI.

The CDR3 spells CASSYGLGRLNTEAFF. In DNA form, the CDR3 reads TGTGCCAGCAGTTACGGGTTGGGCAGGCTGAACACTGAAGCTTTCTTT. The rearrangement joins TRBV6-5 to TRBJ1-1; D remains unclear. CDR3 length equals 16 residues. Trimming left V 2 bases short and J 0 bases short, with 13 bases between. The germline V gene encodes CDR1 MNHEY and CDR2 SVGAGI.

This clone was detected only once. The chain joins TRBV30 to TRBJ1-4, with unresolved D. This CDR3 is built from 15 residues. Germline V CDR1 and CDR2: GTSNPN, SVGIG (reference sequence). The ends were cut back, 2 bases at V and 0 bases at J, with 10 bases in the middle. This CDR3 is CAWSPEAATNEKLFF. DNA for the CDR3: TGTGCCTGGAGTCCCGAGGCGGCAACTAATGAAAAACTGTTTTTT.

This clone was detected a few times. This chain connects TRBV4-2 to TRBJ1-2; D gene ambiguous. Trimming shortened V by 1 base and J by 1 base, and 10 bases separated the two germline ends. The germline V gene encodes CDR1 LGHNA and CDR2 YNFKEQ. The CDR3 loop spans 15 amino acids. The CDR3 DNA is TGTGCCAGCAGCCAAGTCTCCGGTGTTAACTATGGCTACACCTTC. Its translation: CASSQVSGVNYGYTF.

CDR3 nucleotide sequence: TGCAGCGGGCCGCCGTGGACAGGCCGGGTAGGCAATCAGCCCCAGCATTTT. Amino acid sequence: CSGPPWTGRVGNQPQHF. The V gene is TRBV29-1, the J gene TRBJ1-5, with 7 bases matching TRBD1. CDR1 SQVTM and CDR2 ANQGSEA come from the germline V gene. The CDR3 consists of 17 residues. V shed 7 bases, J shed 2 bases, and the junction held 17 bases outside the gene matches.